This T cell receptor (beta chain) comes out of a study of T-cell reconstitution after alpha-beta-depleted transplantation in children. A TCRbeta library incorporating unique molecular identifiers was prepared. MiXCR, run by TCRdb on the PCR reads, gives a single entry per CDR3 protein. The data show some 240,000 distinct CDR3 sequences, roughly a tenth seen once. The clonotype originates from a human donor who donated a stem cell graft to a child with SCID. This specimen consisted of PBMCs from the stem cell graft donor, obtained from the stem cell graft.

In DNA, the CDR3 is TGTGCCACCAGCAGAAAGAGTGGACAGGTCGGTGGTGGCTACACCTTC. Translating gives CATSRKSGQVGGGYTF. This chain uses TRBV15 with TRBJ1-2, with 7 positions matching TRBD1. CDR1 is LNHNV, CDR2 YYDKDF, per germline (reference sequence). The CDR3 sequence is 16 residues long. V lost 2 bases, J lost 7 bases, and 13 bases stayed unmatched.